The 2 T cell receptor beta chains reported below all come from one sample, sequenced in a study of blood T cell repertoires in COVID-19. This table comes from immunoSEQ multiplex PCR, and its TCRdb copy is limited to in-frame clones, with some not included. The sample comprises about 350,000 clones, roughly 89% of which are singletons, and around 8.9% rests with the top ten. The sample consisted of peripheral blood. These receptors came from a young man with COVID-19, enrolled during active disease.

The V call is TRBV29-1, the J call TRBJ2-3; 10 nucleotides align to TRBD2. CDR3 length: 17 residues. Per germline, CDR1 SQVTM and CDR2 ANQGSEA. The junction had 12 bases not matched to a gene; V was cut back by 6 bases and J by 0 bases. The CDR3 region has the DNA TGCAGCGTCGCCGGCGTTTCACTAGCGGGGAGCACAGATACGCAGTATTTT. It translates to CSVAGVSLAGSTDTQYF.

The rearrangement links TRBV9 to TRBJ1-5; possibly TRBD1 for D (6 bases). Per the germline V gene, CDR1 is SGDLS and CDR2 is YYNGEE. V gave up 2 bases and J gave up 1 base, with 10 bases separating them. CDR3 length equals 15 residues. In DNA, the CDR3 is TGTGCCAGCAGCGTTACAGGGCGAAGCAATCAGCCCCAGCATTTT. Amino acid sequence: CASSVTGRSNQPQHF.